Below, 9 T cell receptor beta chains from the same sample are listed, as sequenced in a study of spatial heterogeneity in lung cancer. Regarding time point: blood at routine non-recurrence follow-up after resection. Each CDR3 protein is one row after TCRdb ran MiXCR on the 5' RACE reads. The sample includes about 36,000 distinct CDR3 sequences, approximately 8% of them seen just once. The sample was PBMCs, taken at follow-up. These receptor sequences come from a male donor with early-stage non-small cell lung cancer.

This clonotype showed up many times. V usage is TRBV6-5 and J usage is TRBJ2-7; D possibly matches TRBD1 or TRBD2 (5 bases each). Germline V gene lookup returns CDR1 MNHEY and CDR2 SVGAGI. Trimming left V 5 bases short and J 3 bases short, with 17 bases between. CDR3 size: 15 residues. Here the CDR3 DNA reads TGTGCCAGCAGTCCCGCCTTGAGGGGTTACTACGAGCAGTACTTC. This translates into CASSPALRGYYEQYF.

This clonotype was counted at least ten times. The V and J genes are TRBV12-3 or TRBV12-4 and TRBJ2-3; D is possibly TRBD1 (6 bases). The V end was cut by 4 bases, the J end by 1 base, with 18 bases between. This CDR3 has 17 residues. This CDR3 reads CASSSGMMGARTDTQYF. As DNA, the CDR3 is TGTGCCAGCAGTTCGGGTATGATGGGGGCGCGCACAGATACGCAGTATTTT.

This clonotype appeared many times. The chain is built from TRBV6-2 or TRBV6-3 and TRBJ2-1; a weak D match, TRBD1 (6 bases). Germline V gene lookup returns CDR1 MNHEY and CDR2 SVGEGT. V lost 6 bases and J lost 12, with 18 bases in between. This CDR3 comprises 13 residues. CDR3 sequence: CASSKSDSRAQFF. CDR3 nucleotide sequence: TGTGCCAGCAGCAAGTCGGACAGTAGGGCGCAGTTCTTC.

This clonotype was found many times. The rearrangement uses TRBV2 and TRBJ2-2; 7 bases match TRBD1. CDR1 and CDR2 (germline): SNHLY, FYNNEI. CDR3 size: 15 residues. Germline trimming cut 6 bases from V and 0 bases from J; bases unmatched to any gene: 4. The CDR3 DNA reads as TGTGCCAGCAGGGGACAGAGTGCGAACACCGGGGAGCTGTTTTTT. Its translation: CASRGQSANTGELFF.

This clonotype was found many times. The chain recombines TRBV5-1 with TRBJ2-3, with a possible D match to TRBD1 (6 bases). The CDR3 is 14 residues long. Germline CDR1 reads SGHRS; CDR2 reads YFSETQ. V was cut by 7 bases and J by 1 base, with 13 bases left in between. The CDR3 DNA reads TGCGCCAGCGGGGGCGGTCCCGGCACAGATACGCAGTATTTT. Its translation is CASGGGPGTDTQYF. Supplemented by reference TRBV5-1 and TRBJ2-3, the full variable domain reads KAGVTQTPRYLIKTRGQQVTLSCSPISGHRSVSWYQQTPGQGLQFLFEYFSETQRNKGNFPGRFSGRQFSNSRSEMNVSTLELGDSALYLCASGGGPGTDTQYFGPGTRLTVL.

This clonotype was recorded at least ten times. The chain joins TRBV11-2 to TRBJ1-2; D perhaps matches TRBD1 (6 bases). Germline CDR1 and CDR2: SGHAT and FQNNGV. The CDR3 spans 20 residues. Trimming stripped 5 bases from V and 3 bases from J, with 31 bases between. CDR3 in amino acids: CASSPGQRKSTSRRYYGYTF. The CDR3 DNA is TGTGCCAGCAGCCCCGGACAGAGAAAATCCACCTCCCGGCGATACTATGGCTACACCTTC.

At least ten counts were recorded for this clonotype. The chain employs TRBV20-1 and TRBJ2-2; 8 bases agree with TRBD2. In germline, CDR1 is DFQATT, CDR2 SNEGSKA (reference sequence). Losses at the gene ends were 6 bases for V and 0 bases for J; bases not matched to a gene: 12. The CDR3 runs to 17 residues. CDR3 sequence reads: CSARHKRGTSNTGELFF. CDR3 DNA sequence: TGCAGTGCCCGCCACAAGCGGGGGACGTCGAACACCGGGGAGCTGTTTTTT.

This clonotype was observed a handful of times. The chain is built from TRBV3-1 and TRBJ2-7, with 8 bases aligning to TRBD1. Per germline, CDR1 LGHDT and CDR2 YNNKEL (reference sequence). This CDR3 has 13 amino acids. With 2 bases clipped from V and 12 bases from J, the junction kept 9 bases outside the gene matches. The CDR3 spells CASSQLTGGTLYF. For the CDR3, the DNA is TGTGCCAGCAGCCAACTAACAGGGGGTACGCTGTACTTC.

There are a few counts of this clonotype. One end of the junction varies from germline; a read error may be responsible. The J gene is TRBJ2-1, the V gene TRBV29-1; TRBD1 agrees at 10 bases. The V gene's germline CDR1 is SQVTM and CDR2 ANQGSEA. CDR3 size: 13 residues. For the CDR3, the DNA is TGTAGCGTCTCTACCGGGACAGGGGATGAGCAGTTCTTC. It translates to CSVSTGTGDEQFF.